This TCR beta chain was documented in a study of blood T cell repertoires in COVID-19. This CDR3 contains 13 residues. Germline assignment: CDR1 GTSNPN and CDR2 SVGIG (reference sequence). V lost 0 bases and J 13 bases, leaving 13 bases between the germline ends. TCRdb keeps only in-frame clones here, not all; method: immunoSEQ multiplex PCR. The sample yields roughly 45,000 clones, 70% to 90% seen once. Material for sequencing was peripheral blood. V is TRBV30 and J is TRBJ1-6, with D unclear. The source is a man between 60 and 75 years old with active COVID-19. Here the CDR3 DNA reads TGTGCCTGGAGTGTACAAGCGGGTGGTCCCCTCCACTTT. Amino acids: CAWSVQAGGPLHF.